The 32 T cell receptor beta chains presented below share a single source sample, sequenced in a study of blood T cells in healthy people across ages. The use of a sample-barcoded 5' primer and a J-beta primer mix characterized a second PCR of roughly 6 to 11 cycles. TCRdb passed the 5' RACE reads through MiXCR, listing each CDR3 protein once. The sample has approximately 770,000 distinct CDR3 sequences; 55% to 70% are singletons. Sequencing was performed on blood. The receptors were gathered from a young man in good health.

This clonotype has just one count. The gene calls are TRBV28 and TRBJ2-1; 9 positions agree with TRBD2. Germline trimming cut 3 bases from V and 4 bases from J; bases unmatched to any gene: 13. This CDR3 has 18 residues. Germline V CDR1 and CDR2: MDHEN, SYDVKM. The CDR3 is CASSFLFYLAGSYNEQFF. CDR3 nucleotides: TGTGCCAGCAGTTTTTTATTTTATCTAGCGGGATCTTACAATGAGCAGTTCTTC.

The chain couples TRBV20-1 to TRBJ2-5; weak D call: TRBD2 (6 bases). V was clipped by 3 bases and J by 2 bases, with 10 bases between them. There are 13 residues in the CDR3. Germline V gene sequence: CDR1 DFQATT, CDR2 SNEGSKA (reference sequence). This CDR3 reads CSARVADQETQYF. As DNA, the CDR3 is TGCAGTGCTAGGGTAGCGGATCAAGAGACCCAGTACTTC.

This clonotype came up a few times. This chain uses TRBV27 with TRBJ2-1; 7 bases line up with TRBD2. This CDR3 is built from 17 residues. V dropped 6 bases and J dropped 0; count of bases not matched to a gene: 11. The germline V gene encodes CDR1 MNHEY and CDR2 SMNVEV (reference sequence). The CDR3 DNA reads as TGTGCCAGCAGCCCCCTAGGAGCGGGGAGCTCCTACAATGAGCAGTTCTTC. Its protein is CASSPLGAGSSYNEQFF.

This clonotype has a count of ten or more. This chain links TRBV5-8 with TRBJ2-2, with 10 nucleotides matching TRBD1. The CDR3 extends over 16 amino acids. The V gene's germline CDR1 is SGHTS and CDR2 YDEGEE. V dropped 4 bases and J dropped 5; count of bases not matched to a gene: 8. The DNA for the CDR3 is TGTGCCAGCAGCCCCCATTGGGACAGGGGAACCGGGGAGCTGTTTTTT. The encoded protein is CASSPHWDRGTGELFF.

The gene calls are TRBV20-1 and TRBJ2-7, with unresolved D. The CDR3 has 13 residues. In germline, CDR1 is DFQATT, CDR2 SNEGSKA (reference sequence). V was trimmed by 3 bases and J by 3 bases, leaving 12 bases between them. The CDR3 sequence is CSARWPTGYEQYF. CDR3 DNA sequence: TGCAGTGCTAGGTGGCCAACGGGCTACGAGCAGTACTTC.

The genes are TRBV20-1 and TRBJ2-3, with D tentatively TRBD1 or TRBD2 (5 bases each). Trimming pared 1 base from V and 6 bases from J, leaving 14 bases between. Per germline, CDR1 DFQATT and CDR2 SNEGSKA (reference sequence). This CDR3 contains 14 residues. CDR3 nucleotides: TGCAGTGCTAGAGGCCGTTTGGGGGAGGATACGCAGTATTTT. Its translation: CSARGRLGEDTQYF.

The chain employs TRBV12-3 or TRBV12-4 and TRBJ1-1; D may be TRBD1 (5 bases). Trimming removed 6 bases at V and 10 bases at J, with 12 bases between. This CDR3 has 11 residues. The CDR3 loop is CASSMGRGAFF. In DNA, the CDR3 is TGTGCCAGCAGCATGGGACGGGGAGCTTTCTTT.

The gene calls are TRBV3-1 and TRBJ2-6; D call uncertain. The CDR3 has 14 amino acids. From germline, CDR1 is LGHDT and CDR2 YNNKEL (reference sequence). V was shortened by 8 bases and J by 0 bases, with 8 bases between the two germline ends. DNA of the CDR3: TGTGCCAGCCATGTGAGCTCTGGGGCCAACGTCCTGACTTTC. Protein product: CASHVSSGANVLTF.

The chain couples TRBV4-3 to TRBJ2-4, with D possibly being TRBD1 or TRBD2 (5 bases each). The DNA end favors TRBJ2-7, so the J call may be wrong. Germline loops: CDR1 LGHNA, CDR2 YSLEER. The CDR3 runs 14 residues. The CDR3 reads CASSQETDYYEQYF. The CDR3 DNA sequence: TGCGCCAGCAGCCAAGAGACAGACTACTACGAGCAGTACTTC.

J is TRBJ2-7 and V is TRBV29-1; D perhaps matches TRBD1 (5 bases). There are 13 residues in the CDR3. Germline V gene data show CDR1 as SQVTM and CDR2 as ANQGSEA. Trimming took 3 bases from V and 5 from J, leaving 14 bases between them. This chain's CDR3 is CSVDGVAGHEQYF. DNA for the CDR3: TGCAGCGTTGATGGGGTCGCAGGGCACGAGCAGTACTTC.

This chain joins TRBV13 and TRBJ2-6, with TRBD1 matching 9 bases. Trimming at V came to 6 bases and at J to 4 bases, leaving 4 bases not matched to a gene. There are 15 residues in the CDR3. CDR1 and CDR2 (germline): PRHDT, FYEKMQ (reference sequence). DNA for the CDR3: TGTGCCAGCAGGATACAGGGGGCCGGGGCCAACGTCCTGACTTTC. This gives the protein CASRIQGAGANVLTF.

V is TRBV6-2 or TRBV6-3 and J is TRBJ2-1; no clear D gene. The J call may be in error: the DNA end matches TRBJ2-7 better. Per the germline V gene, CDR1 is MNHEY and CDR2 is SVGEGT. This CDR3 comprises 14 residues. The DNA of the CDR3 is TGTGCCAGCAGTGGATTCAGCTCCTACAATGAGCAGTACTTC. Translated, it gives CASSGFSSYNEQYF.

In this sample, this clonotype turned up a few times. This sequence joins TRBV7-2 and TRBJ2-5; no clear D. The CDR3 loop spans 14 amino acids. Trimming removed 4 bases from V and 4 bases from J, with 13 bases in between. The germline V gene encodes CDR1 SGHTA and CDR2 FQGNSA. The CDR3 sequence is CASSSARLGETQYF. The CDR3 DNA sequence: TGTGCCAGCAGCTCAGCCCGTTTAGGAGAGACCCAGTACTTC.

This clonotype has only one observation. The V gene is TRBV6-2 or TRBV6-3, the J gene TRBJ2-1; TRBD2 matches at 14 bases. Trimming took 10 bases from V and 8 from J; bases not matched to a gene: 4. In germline, CDR1 is MNHEY, CDR2 SVGEGT. The CDR3 runs to 13 residues. The CDR3 here is CATGLAGADEQFF. The DNA of the CDR3 is TGTGCCACGGGACTAGCGGGAGCGGATGAGCAGTTCTTC.

This clonotype was detected ten times or more. The rearrangement joins TRBV20-1 to TRBJ2-6, with a tentative D call TRBD1 (5 bases). Germline loops: CDR1 DFQATT, CDR2 SNEGSKA (reference sequence). The V end was cut by 0 bases, the J end by 2 bases, with 5 bases between. The CDR3 is 14 residues long. DNA of the CDR3: TGCAGTGCTAGAGAAGGGGCTGGGGCCAACGTCCTGACTTTC. Amino acid sequence: CSAREGAGANVLTF.

This clonotype was counted a few times. The chain links TRBV20-1 to TRBJ2-5; D is unresolved. Germline V gene sequence: CDR1 DFQATT, CDR2 SNEGSKA (reference sequence). With 5 bases removed from V and 2 bases from J, the gap between germline ends came to 12 bases. The CDR3 is 13 residues long. The CDR3 loop reads CSAGFNSQETQYF. The CDR3 DNA is TGCAGTGCTGGATTTAACAGTCAAGAGACCCAGTACTTC.

This sequence joins TRBV20-1 and TRBJ2-5; unclear D gene. Per the germline V gene, CDR1 is DFQATT and CDR2 is SNEGSKA (reference sequence). This CDR3 spans 13 amino acids. V shed 7 bases and J shed 1 base, with 13 bases lying between them. CDR3 amino acids: CSVAARVQETQYF. Written as DNA, the CDR3 is TGCAGTGTCGCCGCCAGAGTCCAAGAGACCCAGTACTTC.

This clonotype was picked up a small number of times. J is TRBJ1-6 and V is TRBV6-1; TRBD1 is a possible D gene (5 bases). The germline V gene has CDR1 MNHNS and CDR2 SASEGT. This CDR3 has 15 amino acids. V was trimmed by 8 bases and J by 10 bases, leaving 21 bases between them. The CDR3 spells CASGLRGVEGSPLHF. For the CDR3, the DNA is TGTGCCAGCGGCCTGAGAGGGGTAGAAGGGTCACCCCTCCACTTT.

This clonotype came up a few times. The chain couples TRBV5-6 to TRBJ2-6; D remains ambiguous. The germline V gene encodes CDR1 SGHDT and CDR2 YYEEEE. The length of the CDR3 is 15 residues. Trimming stripped 4 bases from V and 4 bases from J, with 12 bases between. CDR3 protein: CASSPSFGGANVLTF. In nucleotides, the CDR3 is TGTGCCAGCAGCCCATCGTTTGGGGGGGCCAACGTCCTGACTTTC.

Only a few counts were recorded for this clonotype. This rearrangement joins TRBV27 to TRBJ2-7; TRBD1 aligns across 7 bases. The CDR3 runs 14 residues. Germline lookup yields CDR1 MNHEY and CDR2 SMNVEV (reference sequence). The ends lost 3 bases at V and 3 bases at J; junction bases unmatched: 5. The CDR3 DNA reads TGTGCCAGCAGTTTTGGGGGACAGTTCTACGAGCAGTACTTC. Translating gives CASSFGGQFYEQYF.

This rearrangement joins TRBV20-1 to TRBJ1-4; no reliable D call. Per the germline V gene, CDR1 is DFQATT and CDR2 is SNEGSKA (reference sequence). The CDR3 is made up of 12 amino acids. V lost 3 bases and J 7 bases, leaving 9 bases between the germline ends. The CDR3 region has the DNA TGCAGTGCTAGTGGTGCAGCTGAAAAACTGTTTTTT. It is translated as CSASGAAEKLFF.

The chain couples TRBV24-1 to TRBJ2-1; D is undetermined. V lost 6 bases and J lost 8, with 7 bases in between. CDR1 and CDR2 from the germline V gene are KGHDR and SFDVKD. The CDR3 runs 11 residues. CDR3 sequence: CATSSLDEQFF. DNA for the CDR3: TGTGCCACCAGTTCTCTCGATGAGCAGTTCTTC.

The genes are TRBV20-1 and TRBJ2-5, with 9 nucleotides matching TRBD2. The CDR3 is 14 amino acids. The junction had 9 bases not matched to a gene; V was cut back by 6 bases and J by 4 bases. CDR1 and CDR2 (germline): DFQATT, SNEGSKA (reference sequence). For the CDR3, the DNA is TGCAGTGCCCCGATAGCGGGGGCCCGAGAGACCCAGTACTTC. The encoded protein is CSAPIAGARETQYF.

V gene TRBV6-6 combines with J gene TRBJ2-5; a possible D gene is TRBD2 (7 bases). V shed 0 bases and J shed 4 bases, with 12 bases lying between them. The germline gives CDR1 MNHNY, CDR2 SVGAGI (reference sequence). The CDR3 is 15 amino acids. The CDR3 is CASSYSRGGGETQYF. The CDR3 DNA sequence: TGTGCCAGCAGTTACTCGAGGGGGGGAGGAGAGACCCAGTACTTC.

This chain uses TRBV2 with TRBJ2-7; TRBD2 is a possible D gene (5 bases). Trimming shortened V by 8 bases and J by 3 bases, and 17 bases separated the two germline ends. The CDR3 is 14 amino acids. Germline CDR1 and CDR2: SNHLY and FYNNEI. The CDR3 loop reads CASSEGLQGYEQYF. The CDR3, as DNA: TGTGCCAGCTCTGAGGGATTACAAGGCTACGAGCAGTACTTC. Filled out from reference TRBV2 and TRBJ2-7, the complete variable domain reads EPEVTQTPSHQVTQMGQEVILRCVPISNHLYFYWYRQILGQKVEFLVSFYNNEISEKSEIFDDQFSVERPDGSNFTLKIRSTKLEDSAMYFCASSEGLQGYEQYFGPGTRLTVT.

Only a few counts were recorded for this clonotype. The CDR3 sequence is CASSLGMASYNEQFF. DNA of the CDR3: TGTGCCAGCAGCTTAGGAATGGCCTCCTACAATGAGCAGTTCTTC. The rearrangement links TRBV7-9 to TRBJ2-1; D ambiguous. The germline V gene encodes CDR1 SEHNR and CDR2 FQNEAQ (reference sequence). Trimming shortened V by 1 base and J by 0 bases, and 7 bases separated the two germline ends. The CDR3 totals 15 residues.

V usage is TRBV29-1 and J usage is TRBJ1-1, with TRBD1 matching 9 bases. After removal of 6 bases from V and 5 bases from J, the junction contained 13 bases not matched to a gene. The germline V gene has CDR1 SQVTM and CDR2 ANQGSEA. The CDR3 contains 15 residues. This CDR3 reads CSVIPSQGAGTEAFF. The CDR3 DNA follows: TGCAGCGTAATACCCTCACAGGGGGCTGGGACTGAAGCTTTCTTT.

This clonotype was seen once. An end of the junction does not agree with germline; a read error may underlie this. The V gene is TRBV4-2, the J gene TRBJ2-4; no definite D call. The J call may be faulty, since TRBJ2-5 better matches the DNA end. CDR1 is LGHNA, CDR2 YNFKEQ, per germline. The CDR3 totals 13 residues. In DNA form, the CDR3 reads TGTGCCGGCAGCGAACGAGCTACAGAGACCCAGTACTTC. Its translation: CAGSERATETQYF.

The chain recombines TRBV29-1 with TRBJ2-1; D is uncertain. The better agreement between TRBJ2-7 and the DNA end casts doubt on the J call. CDR3 length: 11 amino acids. The germline V gene has CDR1 SQVTM and CDR2 ANQGSEA. The DNA of the CDR3 is TGCAGCGGTGGTAGTTTGTACGAGCAGTACTTC. Residues: CSGGSLYEQYF.

This chain links TRBV4-3 with TRBJ2-1; no reliable D call. Germline V gene sequence: CDR1 LGHNA, CDR2 YSLEER. The CDR3 loop spans 15 amino acids. V dropped 0 bases and J dropped 2 bases, with 8 bases sitting between them. DNA of the CDR3: TGCGCCAGCAGCCAAGAGTTCATCACCTACAATGAGCAGTTCTTC. It yields the protein CASSQEFITYNEQFF.

The genes are TRBV6-1 and TRBJ1-5; D remains unclear. The ends were cut back, 8 bases at V and 3 bases at J, with 8 bases in the middle. The germline gives CDR1 MNHNS, CDR2 SASEGT. This CDR3 is 12 amino acids long. CDR3 bases: TGTGCCAGCGGGAAGTTCAATCAGCCCCAGCATTTT. Encoded protein: CASGKFNQPQHF.

This chain joins TRBV29-1 and TRBJ2-1; D might be TRBD2 (7 bases). The CDR3 runs 12 residues. Deletions cut 7 bases from V and 5 bases from J, with 12 bases between. The germline V gene has CDR1 SQVTM and CDR2 ANQGSEA. The CDR3 bases are TGCAGCGCTGGGAGGGGGGACAATGAGCAGTTCTTC. Amino acid sequence: CSAGRGDNEQFF.